This TCR beta chain was captured in a study of T cell repertoires in cytomegalovirus infection. Overall study context: Based on public TCR beta signatures, there were indications of CMV infection and of a matching HLA type. Study-level points and caveats: The ex vivo response showed dominance by HLA-C-restricted CMV-specific TCR beta clonotypes.

Details on this clonotype: As yet, its antigen is unknown.

TCRdb itself ran the reads through MiXCR, one entry per CDR3 protein. Of around 100,000 distinct CDR3 sequences detected, about 15% appear once; the ten largest clones hold 8%. Germline values: CDR1 SGHTA, CDR2 FQGNSA. V gave up 4 bases and J gave up 8 bases, with 12 bases separating them. The length of the CDR3 is 14 residues. The clonotype originates from a human donor in good health (CMV status not recorded). Some clones in this sample may be carry-over from other donors' samples. The sample consisted of PBMCs. This sequence joins TRBV7-2 and TRBJ1-6; D possibly corresponds to TRBD1 (5 bases). For the CDR3, the DNA is TGTGCCAGCAGCTACCGGGACTCGGATTCACCCCTCCACTTT. Amino acid sequence: CASSYRDSDSPLHF.